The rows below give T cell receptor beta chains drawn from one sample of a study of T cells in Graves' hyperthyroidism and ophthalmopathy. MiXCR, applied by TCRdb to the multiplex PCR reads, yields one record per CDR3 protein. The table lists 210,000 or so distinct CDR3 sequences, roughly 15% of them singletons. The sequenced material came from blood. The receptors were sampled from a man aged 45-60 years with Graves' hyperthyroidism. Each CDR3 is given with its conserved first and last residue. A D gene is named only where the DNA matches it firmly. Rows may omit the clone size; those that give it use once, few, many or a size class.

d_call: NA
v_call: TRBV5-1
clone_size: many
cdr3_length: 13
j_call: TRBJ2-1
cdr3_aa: CASSLGQYNEQFF
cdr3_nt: TGCGCCAGCAGCTTGGGACAGTACAATGAGCAGTTCTTC

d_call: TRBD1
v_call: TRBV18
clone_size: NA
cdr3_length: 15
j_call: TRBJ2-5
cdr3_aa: CASSHAGTDQETQYF
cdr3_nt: TGTGCCAGCTCACACGCCGGGACAGATCAAGAGACCCAGTACTTC

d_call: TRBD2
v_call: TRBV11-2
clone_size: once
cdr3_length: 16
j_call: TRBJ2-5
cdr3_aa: CASSYSGRWIQETQYF
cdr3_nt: TGTGCCAGCAGCTATAGCGGGAGGTGGATCCAAGAGACCCAGTACTTC

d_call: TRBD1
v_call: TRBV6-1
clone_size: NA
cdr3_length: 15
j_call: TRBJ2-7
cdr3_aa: CASSDRTGGSWEQYF
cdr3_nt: TGTGCCAGCAGTGATCGGACAGGGGGCTCATGGGAGCAGTACTTC

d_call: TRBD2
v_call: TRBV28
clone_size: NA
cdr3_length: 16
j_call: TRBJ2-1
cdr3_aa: CASSLAGGPGVDEQFF
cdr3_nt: TGTGCCAGCAGTTTAGCGGGAGGGCCGGGGGTCGATGAGCAGTTCTTC

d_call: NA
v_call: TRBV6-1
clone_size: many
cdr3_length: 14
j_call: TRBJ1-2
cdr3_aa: CASRDDGTNYGYTF
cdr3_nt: TGTGCCAGCAGGGACGACGGGACTAACTATGGCTACACCTTC

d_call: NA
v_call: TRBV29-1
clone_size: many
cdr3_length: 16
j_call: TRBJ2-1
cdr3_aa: CSVARRWDFSYNEQFF
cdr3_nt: TGCAGCGTTGCGAGAAGGTGGGACTTCTCCTACAATGAGCAGTTCTTC

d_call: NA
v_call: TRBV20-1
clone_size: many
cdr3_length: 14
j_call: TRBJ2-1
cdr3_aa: CSARAGSTYNEQFF
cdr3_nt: TGCAGTGCTAGAGCGGGAAGCACCTACAATGAGCAGTTCTTC

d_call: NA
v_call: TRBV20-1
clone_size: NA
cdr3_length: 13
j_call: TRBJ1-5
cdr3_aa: CSARESGNQPQHF
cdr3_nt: TGCAGTGCTAGAGAGTCCGGTAATCAGCCCCAGCATTTT

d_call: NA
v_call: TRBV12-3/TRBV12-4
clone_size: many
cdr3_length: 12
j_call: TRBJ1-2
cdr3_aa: CASHRGVFDYTF
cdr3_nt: TGTGCCAGCCACCGGGGGGTATTTGACTACACCTTC

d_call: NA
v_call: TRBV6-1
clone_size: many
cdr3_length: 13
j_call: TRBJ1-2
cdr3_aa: CASSEQVIYGYTF
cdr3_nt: TGTGCCAGCAGTGAGCAGGTTATCTATGGCTACACCTTC

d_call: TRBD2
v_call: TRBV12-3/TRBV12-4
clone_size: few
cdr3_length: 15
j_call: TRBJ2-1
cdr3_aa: CASSSWGLAPNEQFF
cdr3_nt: TGTGCCAGCAGTTCGTGGGGACTAGCGCCCAATGAGCAGTTCTTC

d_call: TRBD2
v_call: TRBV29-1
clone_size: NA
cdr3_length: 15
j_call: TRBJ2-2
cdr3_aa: CSVEESGMYTGELFF
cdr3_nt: TGCAGCGTTGAAGAAAGCGGGATGTACACCGGGGAGCTGTTTTTT

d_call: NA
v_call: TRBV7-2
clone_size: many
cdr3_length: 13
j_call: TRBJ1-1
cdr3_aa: CASSYGLGTEAFF
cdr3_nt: TGTGCCAGCAGCTACGGACTGGGCACTGAAGCTTTCTTT

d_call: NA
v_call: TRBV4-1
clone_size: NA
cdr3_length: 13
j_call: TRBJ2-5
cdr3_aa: CASSQRLRETQYF
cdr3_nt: TGCGCCAGCAGCCAAAGGCTTCGGGAGACCCAGTACTTC

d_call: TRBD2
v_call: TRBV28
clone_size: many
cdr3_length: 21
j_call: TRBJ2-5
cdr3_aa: CASSLGQPSHISGERRETQYF
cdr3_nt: TGTGCCAGCAGTTTAGGACAGCCGTCCCATATTAGCGGGGAGAGGCGGGAGACCCAGTACTTC

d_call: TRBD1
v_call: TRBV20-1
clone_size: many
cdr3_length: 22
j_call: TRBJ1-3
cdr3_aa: CSASGISAHPSRTGGAGNTIYF
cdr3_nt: TGCAGTGCTAGTGGCATAAGTGCCCACCCTAGTCGGACAGGGGGCGCTGGAAACACCATATATTTT

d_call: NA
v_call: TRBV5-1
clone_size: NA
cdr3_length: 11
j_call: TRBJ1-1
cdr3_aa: CASSGQVEAFF
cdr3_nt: TGCGCCAGCAGCGGGCAGGTCGAAGCTTTCTTT

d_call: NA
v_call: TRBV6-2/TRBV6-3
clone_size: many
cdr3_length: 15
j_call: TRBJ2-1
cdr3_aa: CASSYSKGPYNEQFF
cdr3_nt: TGTGCCAGCAGTTACTCGAAAGGACCTTACAATGAGCAGTTCTTC

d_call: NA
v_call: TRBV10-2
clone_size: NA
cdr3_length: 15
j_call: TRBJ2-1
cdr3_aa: CASSGAPRSYNEQFF
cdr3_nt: TGCGCCAGCAGTGGAGCGCCTCGATCCTACAATGAGCAGTTCTTC

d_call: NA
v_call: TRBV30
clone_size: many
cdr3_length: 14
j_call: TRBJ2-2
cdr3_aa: CAWSPTSGSGELFF
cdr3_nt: TGTGCCTGGAGCCCAACAAGCGGTTCCGGGGAGCTGTTTTTT

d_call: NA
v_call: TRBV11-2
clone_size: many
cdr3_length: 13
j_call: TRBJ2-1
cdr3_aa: CASSLDPGNEQFF
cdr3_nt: TGTGCCAGCAGCTTAGATCCTGGCAATGAGCAGTTCTTC

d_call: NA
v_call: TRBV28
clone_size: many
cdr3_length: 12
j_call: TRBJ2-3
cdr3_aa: CASSPVADTQYF
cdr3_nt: TGTGCCAGCAGTCCAGTCGCAGATACGCAGTATTTT

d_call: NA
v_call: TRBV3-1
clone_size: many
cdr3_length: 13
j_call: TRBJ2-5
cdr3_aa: CASSRKNQETQYF
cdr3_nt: TGTGCCAGCAGCCGAAAGAACCAAGAGACCCAGTACTTC

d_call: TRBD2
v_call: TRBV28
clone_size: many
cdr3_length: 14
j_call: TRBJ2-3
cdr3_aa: CASSSSGITDTQYF
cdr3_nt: TGTGCCAGCAGTTCAAGCGGGATCACAGATACGCAGTATTTT

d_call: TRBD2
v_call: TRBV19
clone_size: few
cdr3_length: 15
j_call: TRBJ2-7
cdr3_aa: CASSAVGSGSYEQYF
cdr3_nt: TGTGCCAGTAGTGCCGTTGGAAGCGGGAGTTACGAGCAGTACTTC

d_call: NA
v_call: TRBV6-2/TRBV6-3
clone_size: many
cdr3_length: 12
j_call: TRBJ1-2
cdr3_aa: CASSYSGGGYTF
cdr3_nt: TGTGCCAGCAGTTACTCTGGTGGCGGCTACACCTTC

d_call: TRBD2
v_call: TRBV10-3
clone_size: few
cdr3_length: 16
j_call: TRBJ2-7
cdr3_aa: CAISGVGSGDPYEQYF
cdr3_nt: TGTGCCATCAGTGGGGTTGGTAGCGGGGATCCCTACGAGCAGTACTTC

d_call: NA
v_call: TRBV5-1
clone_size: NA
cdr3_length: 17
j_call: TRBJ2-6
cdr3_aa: CASSPRTGNSGANVLTF
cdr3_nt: TGCGCCAGCAGCCCGAGGACGGGGAACTCTGGGGCCAACGTCCTGACTTTC

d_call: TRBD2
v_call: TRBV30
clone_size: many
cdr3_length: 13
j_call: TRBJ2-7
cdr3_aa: CAFIPPGGPEQYF
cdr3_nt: TGTGCCTTTATCCCTCCGGGAGGGCCCGAGCAGTACTTC

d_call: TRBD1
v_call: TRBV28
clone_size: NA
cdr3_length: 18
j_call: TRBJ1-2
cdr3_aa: CASSPFFRDRRRLDGYTF
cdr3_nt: TGTGCCAGCAGCCCCTTCTTCCGGGACAGACGACGGCTAGATGGCTACACCTTC

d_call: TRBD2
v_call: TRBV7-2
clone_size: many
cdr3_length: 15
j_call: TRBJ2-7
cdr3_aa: CASSLARSGSYEQYF
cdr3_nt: TGTGCCAGCAGCTTAGCCCGGAGCGGGAGCTACGAGCAGTACTTC

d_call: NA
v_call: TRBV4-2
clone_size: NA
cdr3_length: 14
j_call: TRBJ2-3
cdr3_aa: CASSYRVNTDTQYF
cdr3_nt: TGTGCCAGCAGCTACAGGGTCAACACAGATACGCAGTATTTT

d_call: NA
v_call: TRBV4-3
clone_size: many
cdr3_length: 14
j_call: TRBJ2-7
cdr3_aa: CASSQDRGAGEQYF
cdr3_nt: TGCGCCAGCAGCCAAGATCGGGGGGCGGGCGAGCAGTACTTC

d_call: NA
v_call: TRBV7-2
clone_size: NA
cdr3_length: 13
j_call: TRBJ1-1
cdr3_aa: CASTKGRLTEAFF
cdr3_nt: TGTGCCAGCACCAAAGGCCGGTTGACTGAAGCTTTCTTT

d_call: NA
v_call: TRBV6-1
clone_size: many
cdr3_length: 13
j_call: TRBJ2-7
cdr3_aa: CASSPGPSYEQYF
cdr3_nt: TGTGCCAGCAGCCCGGGCCCGTCCTACGAGCAGTACTTC

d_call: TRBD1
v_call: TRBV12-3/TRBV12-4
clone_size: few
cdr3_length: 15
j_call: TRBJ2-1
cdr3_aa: CASSRSGTGGNEQFF
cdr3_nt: TGTGCCAGCAGTCGAAGCGGGACAGGGGGAAATGAGCAGTTCTTC

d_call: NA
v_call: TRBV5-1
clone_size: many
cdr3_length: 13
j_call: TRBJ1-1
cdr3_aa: CASSHGTLAEAFF
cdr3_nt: TGCGCCAGCAGCCACGGGACACTAGCTGAAGCTTTCTTT

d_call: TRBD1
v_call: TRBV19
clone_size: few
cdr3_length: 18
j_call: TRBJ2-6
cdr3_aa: CASSMAGTGFSGANVLTF
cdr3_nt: TGTGCCAGTAGTATGGCCGGGACAGGGTTCTCTGGGGCCAACGTCCTGACTTTC

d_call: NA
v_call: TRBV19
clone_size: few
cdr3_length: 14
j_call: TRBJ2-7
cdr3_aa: CASSIRRGSYEQYF
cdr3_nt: TGTGCCAGTAGTATTCGGCGGGGCTCCTACGAGCAGTACTTC

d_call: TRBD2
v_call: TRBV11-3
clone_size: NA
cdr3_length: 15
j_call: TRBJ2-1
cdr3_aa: CASRRTSGSRNEQFF
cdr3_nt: TGTGCCAGCAGGAGGACTAGCGGGTCGAGGAATGAGCAGTTCTTC

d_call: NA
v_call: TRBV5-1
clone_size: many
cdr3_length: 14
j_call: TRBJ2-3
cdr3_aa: CASSYRESTDTQYF
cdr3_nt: TGCGCCAGCAGTTACAGGGAGAGCACAGATACGCAGTATTTT